A single sample is the source of the 21 T cell receptor beta chains below, sequenced in a study of breast tumors, draining lymph nodes, adjacent tissues. TCRdb recomputed calls from the multiplex PCR reads with MiXCR, one row per CDR3 protein. The sample has over 150,000 distinct CDR3 sequences, roughly 30% seen once. Breast cancer patients provided tissue from their axillary draining lymph nodes. Source material: axillary lymph node tissue. The receptors originated from a female donor with breast cancer. Some clones in this sample may be carry-over from other donors' samples.

There are many counts of this clonotype. This chain's CDR3 is CASSLSTSGGFYNEQFF. CDR3 nucleotides: TGTGCCAGCAGCTTGTCGACTAGCGGGGGATTCTACAATGAGCAGTTCTTC. The chain is built from TRBV7-8 and TRBJ2-1; 12 bases fit TRBD2. The CDR3 has 17 residues. Germline V gene data show CDR1 as SGHVS and CDR2 as FQNEAQ. V lost 3 bases to trimming and J lost 3 bases; unmatched junction nucleotides: 6.

This clonotype occurred many times. This chain joins TRBV6-6 and TRBJ2-1; possibly TRBD1 or TRBD2 for D (5 bases each). The germline V and J ends were trimmed by 4 bases and 2 bases, with 15 bases remaining between them. Germline lookup yields CDR1 MNHNY and CDR2 SVGAGI (reference sequence). CDR3 length: 16 amino acids. CDR3 DNA: TGTGCCAGCAGTTCATCGGACGGGGCTCCCTACAATGAGCAGTTCTTC. This encodes CASSSSDGAPYNEQFF.

This clonotype was counted many times. The V and J genes are TRBV12-3 or TRBV12-4 and TRBJ1-2; no firm D call. The CDR3 is 14 residues long. The V end was cut by 5 bases, the J end by 7 bases, with 17 bases between. The DNA of the CDR3 is TGTGCCAGCAGTCCAACCTACGGGGTGGGTGGCTACACCTTC. It encodes CASSPTYGVGGYTF.

The chain has TRBV7-2 and TRBJ1-1, with D unresolved. The CDR3 covers 12 residues. Looked up from germline, CDR1 is SGHTA and CDR2 is FQGNSA. V lost 1 base to trimming and J lost 5 bases, with 5 bases between them. The CDR3 protein is CASSLGYTEAFF. The CDR3 DNA follows: TGTGCCAGCAGCTTAGGATATACTGAAGCTTTCTTT.

This chain links TRBV7-2 with TRBJ2-3; D call uncertain. Per germline, CDR1 SGHTA and CDR2 FQGNSA. This CDR3 spans 14 amino acids. V lost 0 bases and J 3 bases, leaving 7 bases between the germline ends. The CDR3 DNA sequence: TGTGCCAGCAGCTTAGCTGAGGCGACAGATACGCAGTATTTT. This gives the protein CASSLAEATDTQYF.

Many counts were recorded for this clonotype. The chain combines TRBV6-6 with TRBJ2-7; D possibly corresponds to TRBD1 (5 bases). The CDR3 spans 12 residues. V shed 2 bases and J shed 5 bases, with 7 bases lying between them. Germline V gives CDR1 MNHNY, CDR2 SVGAGI (reference sequence). The CDR3 loop is CASSYGRDEQYF. In DNA, the CDR3 is TGTGCCAGCAGTTACGGCAGGGACGAGCAGTACTTC.

This chain uses TRBV3-1 with TRBJ1-2; weak D call: TRBD1 (6 bases). V dropped 6 bases and J dropped 4 bases, with 9 bases sitting between them. The CDR3 covers 12 residues. The germline V gene encodes CDR1 LGHDT and CDR2 YNNKEL (reference sequence). CDR3 bases: TGTGCCAGCAGTTGGGGGGCCTATGGCTACACCTTC. Translating it yields CASSWGAYGYTF. Full variable domain (missing parts from reference TRBV3-1 and TRBJ1-2): DTAVSQTPKYLVTQMGNDKSIKCEQNLGHDTMYWYKQDSKKFLKIMFSYNNKELIINETVPNRFSPKSPDKAHLNLHINSLELGDSAVYFCASSWGAYGYTFGSGTRLTVV.

This clonotype was recorded many times. J is TRBJ1-2 and V is TRBV7-2; tentatively, D is TRBD1 (5 bases). The V and J ends lost 4 bases and 1 base respectively, with 10 bases between them. This CDR3 contains 14 residues. CDR1 SGHTA and CDR2 FQGNSA come from the germline V gene. CDR3 in DNA: TGTGCCAGCAGCTCGGGACGGAGTAACTATGGCTACACCTTC. Protein sequence: CASSSGRSNYGYTF. Together with reference TRBV7-2 and TRBJ1-2, the CDR3 gives the full variable domain: GAGVSQSPSNKVTEKGKDVELRCDPISGHTALYWYRQSLGQGLEFLIYFQGNSAPDKSGLPSDRFSAERTGGSVSTLTIQRTQQEDSAVYLCASSSGRSNYGYTFGSGTRLTVV.

Turning to this clonotype: A much bigger clone sits one base away, suggesting this may be a read error. The chain uses TRBV24-1 and TRBJ2-7; D gene uncertain. Trimming stripped 2 bases from V and 2 bases from J, with 12 bases between. The CDR3 extends over 15 amino acids. The V gene's germline CDR1 is KGHDR and CDR2 SFDVKD. CDR3 in DNA: TGTGCCACCAGTGATTCTGTGACGAGTACCTACGAGCAGTACTTC. Translating gives CATSDSVTSTYEQYF.

This clonotype was recorded at least ten times. The rearrangement links TRBV19 to TRBJ2-3; 7 bases align to TRBD2. J lost 6 bases, V lost 2 bases, and 11 bases had no gene match. This CDR3 region has 16 residues. The germline CDR1 and CDR2 sequences are LNHDA and SQIVND (reference sequence). The CDR3 DNA is TGTGCCAGTAGTATAATTGCTAGCGGCCGAGCGGATACGCAGTATTTT. Translation: CASSIIASGRADTQYF. The full variable domain, its missing parts supplied by reference TRBV19 and TRBJ2-3, is DGGITQSPKYLFRKEGQNVTLSCEQNLNHDAMYWYRQDPGQGLRLIYYSQIVNDFQKGDIAEGYSVSREKKESFPLTVTSAQKNPTAFYLCASSIIASGRADTQYFGPGTRLTVL.

This clonotype was observed a handful of times. The chain uses TRBV6-2 or TRBV6-3 and TRBJ2-3, with TRBD2 matching 9 bases. The germline CDR1 and CDR2 sequences are MNHEY and SVGEGT. J was trimmed by 8 bases and V by 5 bases; bases with no gene match: 8. This CDR3 region has 14 residues. CDR3: CASSPPGTSTTQYF. In DNA form, the CDR3 reads TGTGCCAGCAGTCCTCCCGGGACTAGCACTACGCAGTATTTT.

This clonotype was recorded many times. The chain carries TRBV7-9 and TRBJ1-3; tentatively, D is TRBD1 (5 bases). V was pared by 2 bases and J by 4 bases, with 15 bases between. Germline values: CDR1 SEHNR, CDR2 FQNEAQ (reference sequence). The CDR3 is made up of 16 amino acids. The CDR3 DNA reads TGTGCCAGCAGCTTAATCGCGGGGACGTCCGGAAACACCATATATTTT. Translated, it gives CASSLIAGTSGNTIYF.

The chain has TRBV24-1 and TRBJ2-6, with a weak D call TRBD2 (5 bases). The length of the CDR3 is 15 residues. Per the germline V gene, CDR1 is KGHDR and CDR2 is SFDVKD. V shed 5 bases and J shed 4 bases, with 11 bases lying between them. CDR3 loop: CATSVRVAGANVLTF. The CDR3 DNA reads as TGTGCCACCAGTGTACGGGTAGCGGGGGCCAACGTCCTGACTTTC.

This clonotype appeared a few times. One end of the junction varies from germline; a read error may be responsible. The rearrangement links TRBV6-5 to TRBJ2-7; D call uncertain. Germline V CDR1 and CDR2: MNHEY, SVGAGI. This CDR3 comprises 15 residues. The CDR3 DNA reads as TGTGCCAGCAGTCACTCGACGAGCAGAGTTTACGAGCAGTACTTC. Residues: CASSHSTSRVYEQYF.

This clonotype was observed many times. V is TRBV5-1 and J is TRBJ2-7, with 7 bases aligning to TRBD1. The CDR3 is 15 amino acids. V was pared by 0 bases and J by 1 base, with 4 bases of the junction left unmatched. Germline CDR1 is SGHRS and CDR2 is YFSETQ. Here the CDR3 reads CASSLEGAVSYEQYF. The CDR3 DNA follows: TGCGCCAGCAGCTTGGAGGGGGCTGTTTCCTACGAGCAGTACTTC. The full variable domain, rest sourced from reference TRBV5-1 and TRBJ2-7, is KAGVTQTPRYLIKTRGQQVTLSCSPISGHRSVSWYQQTPGQGLQFLFEYFSETQRNKGNFPGRFSGRQFSNSRSEMNVSTLELGDSALYLCASSLEGAVSYEQYFGPGTRLTVT.

Of note for this clonotype: A much larger clonotype is one base distant, so this may be a read error. The genes are TRBV14 and TRBJ2-3; no clear D. CDR3 size: 14 residues. V dropped 6 bases and J dropped 10 bases, with 20 bases sitting between them. Germline V CDR1 and CDR2: SGHDN, FVKESK. The CDR3 nucleotides are TGTGCCAGCAGTTTAGCAACCCTGTCGGAGTCGCAGTATTTT. This translates into CASSLATLSESQYF.

In this sample, this clonotype turned up a few times. CDR3 DNA sequence: TGTGCCAGCACCGACCCGGACCAGGACGAGTTCTTC. Residues: CASTDPDQDEFF. J is TRBJ2-1 and V is TRBV6-2 or TRBV6-3; D is ambiguous. This CDR3 region has 12 residues. The germline CDR1 and CDR2 sequences are MNHEY and SVGEGT. Trimming removed 7 bases at V and 14 bases at J, with 18 bases between.

This clonotype was seen more than once but under ten times. The chain combines TRBV27 with TRBJ1-5, with TRBD1 identical over 10 bases. V lost 2 bases and J lost 2; bases outside the gene matches: 3. This CDR3 contains 16 residues. Germline-derived CDR1 and CDR2 are MNHEY and SMNVEV (reference sequence). The CDR3 DNA reads TGTGCCAGCAGTTTAGGCGGGACAGGGGGCAATCAGCCCCAGCATTTT. It yields the protein CASSLGGTGGNQPQHF.

A remark on this clonotype: A much bigger clone sits one base away, suggesting this may be a read error. This rearrangement joins TRBV12-3 or TRBV12-4 to TRBJ1-2, with 7 bases identical to TRBD1. The CDR3 is made up of 16 amino acids. The J segment lost 7 bases and the V segment lost 3 bases, leaving 14 bases of the junction unmatched. CDR3 nucleotides: TGTGCCAGCAGTTTGAACAGGGGATGGTCGTACTCTGGCTACACCTTC. Translated: CASSLNRGWSYSGYTF.

V is TRBV5-6 and J is TRBJ2-3; TRBD2 matches 8 bases. The length of the CDR3 is 17 residues. V trimming: 4 bases; J trimming: 4 bases; junction bases outside the gene matches: 14. Germline V gene sequence: CDR1 SGHDT, CDR2 YYEEEE. Here the CDR3 reads CASSPPRWAGGADTQYF. The DNA for the CDR3 is TGTGCCAGCAGCCCTCCAAGGTGGGCGGGGGGCGCAGATACGCAGTATTTT.

This clonotype occurred many times. The gene calls are TRBV9 and TRBJ1-5, with a tentative D call TRBD1 (5 bases). This CDR3 contains 15 residues. V lost 0 bases and J 7 bases, leaving 14 bases between the germline ends. The germline gives CDR1 SGDLS, CDR2 YYNGEE. The CDR3 sequence: CASSVDGRVEQPQHF. Written as DNA, the CDR3 is TGTGCCAGCAGCGTAGATGGCAGGGTGGAACAGCCCCAGCATTTT.